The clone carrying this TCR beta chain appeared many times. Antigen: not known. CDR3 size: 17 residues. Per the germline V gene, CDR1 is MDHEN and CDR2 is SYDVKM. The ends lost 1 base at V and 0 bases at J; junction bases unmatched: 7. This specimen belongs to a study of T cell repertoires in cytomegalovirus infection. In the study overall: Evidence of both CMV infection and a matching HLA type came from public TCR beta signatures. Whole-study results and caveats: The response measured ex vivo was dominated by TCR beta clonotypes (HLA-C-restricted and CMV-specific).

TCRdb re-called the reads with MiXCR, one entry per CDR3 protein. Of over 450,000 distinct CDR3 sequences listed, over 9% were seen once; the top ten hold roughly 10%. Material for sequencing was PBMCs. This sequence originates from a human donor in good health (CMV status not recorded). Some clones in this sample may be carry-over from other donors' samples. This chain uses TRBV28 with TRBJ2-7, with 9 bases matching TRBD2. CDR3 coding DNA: TGTGCCAGCAGTTTATCCCTGCTAGCGGGGCCCTCCTACGAGCAGTACTTC. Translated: CASSLSLLAGPSYEQYF.